This passage covers 18 T cell receptor beta chains from one sample sequenced in a study of cytomegalovirus exposure and HLA in healthy donors. The primer mix had 60 Vbeta and 13 Jbeta primers. Libraries were prepared by immunoSEQ multiplex PCR; TCRdb keeps only in-frame clonotypes and omits some of them. The repertoire consists of over 100,000 clones, with 73% occurring once and the leading ten covering under 9.5%. The sample taken for sequencing was PBMCs. The receptors shown here come from a man in his forties in good health and CMV-seronegative.

The V and J genes are TRBV7-2 and TRBJ1-1; tentative D call: TRBD1 (6 bases). Germline V CDR1 and CDR2: SGHTA, FQGNSA. This CDR3 has 13 amino acids. V was shortened by 5 bases and J by 10 bases, with 17 bases between the two germline ends. CDR3 DNA: TGTGCCAGCAGCCTTGGACAGCGTTTTGGAGCTTTCTTT. Its protein is CASSLGQRFGAFF.

The chain carries TRBV5-6 and TRBJ2-2, with D maybe TRBD2 (7 bases). The CDR3 consists of 15 residues. V shed 3 bases and J shed 0 bases, with 9 bases lying between them. Germline CDR1 reads SGHDT; CDR2 reads YYEEEE. The CDR3 DNA reads as TGTGCCAGCAGCTGGGGGGGGCCGAACACCGGGGAGCTGTTTTTT. This codes for CASSWGGPNTGELFF. The entire variable domain, with the rest obtained from reference TRBV5-6 and TRBJ2-2, is as follows: DAGVTQSPTHLIKTRGQQVTLRCSPKSGHDTVSWYQQALGQGPQFIFQYYEEEERQRGNFPDRFSGHQFPNYSSELNVNALLLGDSALYLCASSWGGPNTGELFFGEGSRLTVL.

The genes are TRBV7-9 and TRBJ2-4, with 8 nucleotides matching TRBD1. Germline V lookup: CDR1 SEHNR, CDR2 FQNEAQ (reference sequence). V gave up 2 bases and J gave up 16 bases; unmatched junction bases: 7. This CDR3 is 12 amino acids long. The CDR3 region is CASSLLDRELYF. The CDR3 DNA follows: TGTGCCAGCAGCTTATTGGACAGGGAGTTATACTTC.

The J gene is TRBJ2-3, the V gene TRBV7-9; TRBD1 might be the D (5 bases). There are 14 residues in the CDR3. Between the trimmed V and J ends, which lost 4 bases and 3 bases, there was a span of 11 bases. The germline V gene encodes CDR1 SEHNR and CDR2 FQNEAQ (reference sequence). This CDR3 is CASSSRTKTDTQYF. CDR3 coding DNA: TGTGCCAGCAGCTCTCGGACAAAGACAGATACGCAGTATTTT.

This chain uses TRBV19 with TRBJ1-2; 11 bases are a match to TRBD1. Germline V gene sequence: CDR1 LNHDA, CDR2 SQIVND (reference sequence). The CDR3 extends over 17 amino acids. The J segment lost 5 bases and the V segment lost 8 bases, leaving 16 bases of the junction unmatched. CDR3 DNA: TGTGCCAGTGGTGGCGGGACAGGGGGTCCGAAAAATTATGGCTACACCTTC. It is translated as CASGGGTGGPKNYGYTF.

The chain couples TRBV10-3 to TRBJ2-3, with unresolved D. Germline V CDR1 and CDR2: ENHRY, SYGVKD. The CDR3 spans 15 residues. Trimming stripped 4 bases from V and 4 bases from J, with 15 bases between. In DNA, the CDR3 is TGTGCCATCAGTGCCGGGTTTTCGGGTCCAGATACGCAGTATTTT. Protein product: CAISAGFSGPDTQYF.

V is TRBV6-5 and J is TRBJ2-7, with D maybe TRBD2 (5 bases). Trimming pared 4 bases from V and 3 bases from J, leaving 10 bases between. Per the germline V gene, CDR1 is MNHEY and CDR2 is SVGAGI. The length of the CDR3 is 13 residues. This CDR3 reads CASSSGVFYEQYF. The CDR3 nucleotides are TGTGCCAGCAGTTCCGGGGTCTTCTACGAGCAGTACTTC.

J is TRBJ2-3 and V is TRBV11-2; 9 bases line up with TRBD2. Per germline, CDR1 SGHAT and CDR2 FQNNGV. Trimming at V came to 3 bases and at J to 2 bases, leaving 3 bases not matched to a gene. This CDR3 has 15 amino acids. In DNA form, the CDR3 reads TGTGCCAGCAGCTTCGCGGGGGGGTTCACAGATACGCAGTATTTT. Protein sequence: CASSFAGGFTDTQYF.

This clone was seen a few times. The CDR3 nucleotides read TGTGCCAGCAGCCCCGGACAGGGCCGGGAGCAGTACTTC. This codes for CASSPGQGREQYF. The chain recombines TRBV11-3 with TRBJ2-7, with 8 bases aligning to TRBD1. The CDR3 extends over 13 amino acids. The ends lost 5 bases at V and 7 bases at J; junction bases unmatched: 7. Germline CDR1 reads SGHNT; CDR2 reads YENEEA.

This clone was recorded only once. The V and J genes are TRBV30 and TRBJ2-2; 7 positions agree with TRBD1. The V and J ends lost 5 bases and 4 bases, in that order; junction bases with no gene match: 7. CDR3 length: 14 residues. Germline V gives CDR1 GTSNPN, CDR2 SVGIG (reference sequence). The CDR3 coding sequence is TGTGCCTGGCAGGGGGTCGCGACCACCGGGGAGCTGTTTTTT. It yields the protein CAWQGVATTGELFF.

J is TRBJ2-2 and V is TRBV4-3; TRBD2 might be the D (5 bases). Germline V gene lookup returns CDR1 LGHNA and CDR2 YSLEER. Trimming removed 0 bases from V and 6 bases from J, with 11 bases in between. The CDR3 has 15 amino acids. In DNA form, the CDR3 reads TGCGCCAGCAGCCAAGATCGCTGGACTTCCGGGGAGCTGTTTTTT. It encodes CASSQDRWTSGELFF.

The chain links TRBV4-1 to TRBJ2-3; tentative D call: TRBD2 (6 bases). The CDR3 runs to 16 residues. CDR1 is MGHRA, CDR2 YSYEKL, per germline. With 3 bases removed from V and 8 bases from J, the gap between germline ends came to 21 bases. DNA of the CDR3: TGCGCCAGCAGCCACCCCGGGACTCGGGTAGTTGGTACGCAGTATTTT. Its protein is CASSHPGTRVVGTQYF.

The chain has TRBV5-6 and TRBJ1-2; the D gene is possibly TRBD1 (6 bases). The V and J ends lost 4 bases and 6 bases respectively, with 7 bases between them. This CDR3 comprises 11 residues. The germline V gene has CDR1 SGHDT and CDR2 YYEEEE. The CDR3 is CASSPGDGYTF. The CDR3 coding sequence is TGTGCCAGCAGCCCAGGGGATGGCTACACCTTC.

The chain joins TRBV7-2 to TRBJ2-7; 9 positions match TRBD2. CDR1 SGHTA and CDR2 FQGNSA come from the germline V gene. Losses at the gene ends were 4 bases for V and 6 bases for J; bases not matched to a gene: 10. The CDR3 runs 15 residues. CDR3 sequence (DNA): TGTGCCAGCAGCTATGGCGGGGGGGCGGGCGGCGAGCAGTACTTC. Its translation is CASSYGGGAGGEQYF.

As concerns this clone: Within the sample, other DNA sequences also encode this same CDR3. The chain is built from TRBV7-6 and TRBJ2-7; no clear D gene. Trimming removed 2 bases from V and 0 bases from J, with 8 bases in between. The CDR3 runs to 14 residues. CDR1 is SGHVS, CDR2 FNYEAQ, per germline. DNA of the CDR3: TGTGCCAGCAGCTTATCACCTAGCTCCTACGAGCAGTACTTC. It yields the protein CASSLSPSSYEQYF.

The chain links TRBV5-1 to TRBJ2-7; possibly TRBD2 for D (7 bases). The V end was cut by 4 bases, the J end by 3 bases, with 14 bases between. Germline assignment: CDR1 SGHRS and CDR2 YFSETQ. This CDR3 has 14 amino acids. The CDR3 coding sequence is TGCGCCAGCAGCCAACAGGGAGGGGGCTACGAGCAGTACTTC. As protein: CASSQQGGGYEQYF.

On this clone itself: One junction end does not reproduce the germline sequence, and a read error may be involved. V usage is TRBV7-9 and J usage is TRBJ1-2, with 10 bases matching TRBD1. CDR1 SEHNR and CDR2 FQNEAQ come from the germline V gene (reference sequence). The CDR3 is 15 amino acids. The CDR3 coding sequence is TGTTCCAGCAGCCTTGACAGGGGGCAGGCCTATGGCTACACCTTC. Residues: CSSSLDRGQAYGYTF.

Written as DNA, the CDR3 is TGCAGCGCCATGGTCGGCACCATATATTTT. Encoded protein: CSAMVGTIYF. V is TRBV29-1 and J is TRBJ1-3; D uncertain. Germline V lookup: CDR1 SQVTM, CDR2 ANQGSEA. With 7 bases removed from V and 9 bases from J, the gap between germline ends came to 10 bases. The CDR3 runs 10 residues.